These T cell receptor beta chains were read from a single sample in a study of regulatory T cells in long-lasting Graves disease. TCRdb re-called the multiplex PCR reads through MiXCR, storing one row per CDR3 protein. In the table there are hundreds of thousands of distinct CDR3 sequences, 22% of which are singletons. The sequencing used peripheral blood mononuclear cells (PBMCs), collected when the disease was refractory, from a patient treated with antithyroid drugs. The receptors were gathered from a female donor with Graves disease. Each CDR3 is given with its conserved first and last residue. The D gene is left open where the match is weak. Clone size is given for some rows only: seen once, a few or many times, or a class if the clone is expanded.

v_gene	j_gene	abundance	d_gene	CDR3nt	CDR3aa
TRBV20-1	TRBJ1-1	few	NA	TGCAGTGCCCCACCCCCCGGTCTGTATGAAGCTTTCTTT	CSAPPPGLYEAFF
TRBV5-1	TRBJ2-7	many	TRBD2	TGCGCCAGCAGCCTTAGACTAGCGGGAATGTACGAGCAGTACTTC	CASSLRLAGMYEQYF
TRBV12-3/TRBV12-4	TRBJ2-2	many	NA	TGTGCCAGCAGTTTTTGGGGAAACACCGGGGAGCTGTTTTTT	CASSFWGNTGELFF
TRBV7-2	TRBJ2-7	few	NA	TGTGCCAGCAGCTTAAGAGGAACAGTAAATTACGAGCAGTACTTC	CASSLRGTVNYEQYF
TRBV30	TRBJ2-5	NA	NA	TGTGCCTGGAGTGTTGGTCAAGAGACCCAGTACTTC	CAWSVGQETQYF
TRBV27	TRBJ2-7	NA	NA	TGCGCCAGCAGCCAAGGGAGACGAGGGAAACCCTACGAGCAGTACTTC	CASSQGRRGKPYEQYF
TRBV6-2/TRBV6-3	TRBJ2-7	NA	NA	TGTGCCAGCAGTTACCCCGCAGGCGTAACCTACGAGCAGTACTTC	CASSYPAGVTYEQYF
TRBV11-3	TRBJ1-6	few	NA	TGTGCCAGCAGCGCCGGAGGGACCTATAATTCACCCCTCCACTTT	CASSAGGTYNSPLHF
TRBV6-1	TRBJ2-7	once	NA	TGTGCCAGCAGTCCCCTCCCACGGTACGAGCAGTACTTC	CASSPLPRYEQYF
TRBV18	TRBJ1-1	few	NA	TGTGCCAGCTCACCAATTCAGACGAACACTGAAGCTTTCTTT	CASSPIQTNTEAFF
TRBV10-3	TRBJ1-1	NA	NA	TGTGCCATCAGTGAGTCAGGGGGTCAGGGAAGTACTGAAGCTTTCTTT	CAISESGGQGSTEAFF
TRBV19	TRBJ2-5	few	NA	TGTGCCAGTAGTGAGGCGGGAACTGCCCAAGAGACCCAGTACTTC	CASSEAGTAQETQYF
TRBV30	TRBJ1-2	NA	NA	TGTGCCTGGAGTGAGACCGCTTATGGCTACACCTTC	CAWSETAYGYTF
TRBV28	TRBJ2-7	many	NA	TGTGCCAGCAGTTTAAGTCCGGACAGTCACTACGAGCAGTACTTC	CASSLSPDSHYEQYF
TRBV7-2	TRBJ1-3	NA	NA	TGTGCCAGCAGCTTAGTTCCCCAAGGAGGGGGAAACACCATATATTTT	CASSLVPQGGGNTIYF
TRBV30	TRBJ2-2	NA	NA	TGTGCCTGGAGTGTTGGGAACACCGGGGAGCTGTTTTTT	CAWSVGNTGELFF
TRBV28	TRBJ2-6	many	NA	TGTGCCAGCAGCCTAATAAGCTCTGGGGCCAACGTCCTGACTTTC	CASSLISSGANVLTF
TRBV25-1	TRBJ2-3	few	NA	TGTGCCAGCAGTAGGGCCCAGTCGGCAGATACGCAGTATTTT	CASSRAQSADTQYF
TRBV2	TRBJ1-2	many	TRBD1	TGTGCCCTTGTCATACAGGGGGCTATAAACACCTTC	CALVIQGAINTF
TRBV15	TRBJ2-7	NA	TRBD2	TGTGCCACCAGCAGAGGCCCACCTGACCTAACTAGCGGGGATTCCTACGAGCAGTACTTC	CATSRGPPDLTSGDSYEQYF
TRBV19	TRBJ1-2	NA	TRBD1	TGTGCCAGTAGTCCCAGGACAGGGTTTAACTATGGCTACACCTTC	CASSPRTGFNYGYTF
TRBV7-2	TRBJ2-2	NA	TRBD2	TGTGCCAGCAGCTTAGACACCGGGGGGGCCGGGGAGCTGTTTTTT	CASSLDTGGAGELFF
TRBV20-1	TRBJ1-1	NA	NA	TGCAGTGCTAGAGAAAGGACTGAAGCTTTCTTT	CSARERTEAFF
TRBV30	TRBJ2-2	NA	NA	TGTGCCTCCCCCGGTGCGAACACCGGGGAGCTGTTTTTT	CASPGANTGELFF
TRBV30	TRBJ1-2	few	NA	TGTGCCTGGAGGGGACCGGCTAGCTATGGCTACACCTTC	CAWRGPASYGYTF
TRBV15	TRBJ1-5	many	TRBD1	TGTGCCACCAGCAGAGCTGTTTACAGGGGCCCGATCGGAGCCCAGCATTTT	CATSRAVYRGPIGAQHF
TRBV4-3	TRBJ1-5	few	NA	TGCGCCAGCAGCCAGTCAATTCTAACGGCTCAGCCCCAGCATTTT	CASSQSILTAQPQHF
TRBV28	TRBJ1-2	NA	TRBD1	TGTGCCAGCAACTACGCACCGGGACAGGGAGATGGCTACACCTTC	CASNYAPGQGDGYTF
TRBV19	TRBJ1-5	few	TRBD1	TGTGCCACCGATTCCGGACAGGGCAATCAGCCCCAGCATTTT	CATDSGQGNQPQHF
TRBV29-1	TRBJ2-2	NA	TRBD2	TGCAGCGCATGGGAGGGCCAAGGCAAGCTGTTTTTT	CSAWEGQGKLFF
TRBV7-2	TRBJ1-4	NA	NA	TGTGCCAGCTCACCAGTTAACTCCCCGGAAAAACTGTTTTTT	CASSPVNSPEKLFF
TRBV13	TRBJ1-4	NA	NA	TGTGCCAGCAGCACGGGCAGGGTCGGGGAAAAACTGTTTTTT	CASSTGRVGEKLFF